These 16 T cell receptor beta chains originate from one sample sequenced in a study of T cell repertoires in cytomegalovirus infection. TCRdb reanalysed the reads using MiXCR and keeps one entry per CDR3 protein. The table has hundreds of thousands of distinct CDR3 sequences, roughly 30% seen once. These TCRs' antigens remain unknown. This specimen was cultured PBMCs, taken from culture after CMV antigen stimulation. The source is a human donor in good health (CMV status not recorded). Some clones in this sample may be carry-over from other donors' samples.

This rearrangement joins TRBV2 to TRBJ1-1; tentative D call: TRBD1 (6 bases). With 6 bases removed from V and 5 bases from J, the gap between germline ends came to 16 bases. Germline V gene lookup returns CDR1 SNHLY and CDR2 FYNNEI. The length of the CDR3 is 14 residues. As DNA, the CDR3 is TGTGCCAGCAGCGAGATGGGCAGGGGAACTGAAGCTTTCTTT. This translates into CASSEMGRGTEAFF.

The gene calls are TRBV5-1 and TRBJ2-3; 7 bases agree with TRBD1. CDR1 is SGHRS, CDR2 YFSETQ, per germline. CDR3 length: 15 residues. J was trimmed by 3 bases and V by 4 bases; bases with no gene match: 8. CDR3 in amino acids: CASSTGQTWTDTQYF. The CDR3 DNA reads as TGCGCCAGCAGCACGGGACAGACTTGGACAGATACGCAGTATTTT. Full variable domain (outside the CDR3, taken from reference TRBV5-1 and TRBJ2-3): KAGVTQTPRYLIKTRGQQVTLSCSPISGHRSVSWYQQTPGQGLQFLFEYFSETQRNKGNFPGRFSGRQFSNSRSEMNVSTLELGDSALYLCASSTGQTWTDTQYFGPGTRLTVL.

This sequence joins TRBV11-2 and TRBJ1-2; perhaps TRBD1 as D (6 bases). The CDR3 consists of 17 residues. Germline values: CDR1 SGHAT, CDR2 FQNNGV. V gave up 4 bases and J gave up 3 bases, with 21 bases separating them. The CDR3: CASSSYTVRQADYGYTF. For the CDR3, the DNA is TGTGCCAGCAGCTCATACACGGTACGACAGGCCGACTATGGCTACACCTTC.

This clonotype was recorded at least ten times. The genes are TRBV7-9 and TRBJ1-6; no reliable D call. The CDR3 has 15 residues. The germline V gene encodes CDR1 SEHNR and CDR2 FQNEAQ (reference sequence). The germline V and J ends were trimmed by 4 bases and 9 bases, with 16 bases remaining between them. CDR3 nucleotides: TGTGCCAGCAGCTCCCAGGTCCTCGAATTTTCACCCCTCCACTTT. Encoded protein: CASSSQVLEFSPLHF.

The chain recombines TRBV15 with TRBJ2-3, with 8 nucleotides matching TRBD2. V shed 0 bases, J shed 6 bases, and the junction held 11 bases outside the gene matches. This CDR3 has 17 residues. CDR1 and CDR2 from the germline V gene are LNHNV and YYDKDF (reference sequence). The CDR3 is CATSRDGGRWASDTQYF. The CDR3 coding sequence is TGTGCCACCAGCAGAGATGGCGGGAGGTGGGCCAGCGATACGCAGTATTTT.

The genes are TRBV3-1 and TRBJ1-6; weak D call: TRBD1 (5 bases). Germline V gives CDR1 LGHDT, CDR2 YNNKEL (reference sequence). CDR3 size: 13 residues. The V gene lost 7 bases and the J gene lost 9 bases, with 13 bases spanning the gap. The CDR3 DNA reads TGTGCCAGCAATAGTGGGGGTTCTTCACCCCTCCACTTT. As protein: CASNSGGSSPLHF.

The chain combines TRBV4-3 with TRBJ1-1, with no clear D. CDR1 and CDR2 (germline): LGHNA, YSLEER. The CDR3 loop spans 12 amino acids. V was pared by 5 bases and J by 11 bases, with 15 bases between. CDR3 bases: TGCGCCAGCAGCAAAGTCCACACGGACGCTTTCTTT. As protein: CASSKVHTDAFF.

The CDR3 nucleotides are TGTGCCAGCAGCTTAAGCTCTCAGGGAGTCAATGAAAAACTGTTTTTT. This gives the protein CASSLSSQGVNEKLFF. J is TRBJ1-4 and V is TRBV7-6, with D possibly matching TRBD1 (5 bases). The V end lost 2 bases, the J end lost 5 bases, and 15 bases lay between the germline ends. The CDR3 extends over 16 amino acids. Germline V gene lookup returns CDR1 SGHVS and CDR2 FNYEAQ.

This clonotype appeared many times. The V gene is TRBV7-7, the J gene TRBJ2-1, with TRBD2 identical over 8 bases. CDR1 and CDR2 from the germline V gene are SSHAT and FNYEAQ (reference sequence). CDR3 length: 15 residues. V shed 2 bases, J shed 3 bases, and the junction held 3 bases outside the gene matches. The CDR3 is CASSLSGGGYNEQFF. DNA for the CDR3: TGTGCCAGCAGCTTAAGCGGGGGCGGCTACAATGAGCAGTTCTTC.

This clonotype was seen more than once but under ten times. J is TRBJ1-2 and V is TRBV6-8, with D possibly matching TRBD1 (5 bases). The CDR3 spans 13 residues. Germline loops: CDR1 MNHGY, CDR2 SAAAGT. The V gene lost 6 bases and the J gene lost 10 bases, with 18 bases spanning the gap. CDR3 sequence: CASRRGLQGNYTF. CDR3 bases: TGTGCCAGCAGACGTGGCCTGCAGGGAAACTACACCTTC.

V and J are TRBV7-2 and TRBJ1-1, with 7 nucleotides matching TRBD1. The germline CDR1 and CDR2 sequences are SGHTA and FQGNSA. V shed 8 bases, J shed 5 bases, and the junction held 8 bases outside the gene matches. The CDR3 has 13 residues. CDR3 DNA sequence: TGTGCCAGCCAGAGGGGGCCCCGGACTGAAGCTTTCTTT. It encodes CASQRGPRTEAFF.

This chain uses TRBV6-5 with TRBJ2-3, with D possibly TRBD2 on 6 matching bases. The CDR3 has 14 amino acids. Germline CDR1 and CDR2: MNHEY and SVGAGI. Trimming stripped 4 bases from V and 4 bases from J, with 12 bases between. The CDR3 sequence is CASSSTRASDTQYF. The CDR3 bases are TGTGCCAGCAGTTCGACTAGGGCCTCAGATACGCAGTATTTT.

The chain couples TRBV4-2 to TRBJ1-2; no clear D gene. The CDR3 extends over 14 amino acids. V shed 0 bases and J shed 3 bases, with 8 bases lying between them. Germline loops: CDR1 LGHNA, CDR2 YNFKEQ. In nucleotides, the CDR3 is TGTGCCAGCAGCCAAGATAGGGTTGACTATGGCTACACCTTC. Encoded protein: CASSQDRVDYGYTF.

This chain connects TRBV11-2 to TRBJ1-2; D remains ambiguous. V gave up 0 bases and J gave up 5 bases, with 10 bases separating them. The CDR3 covers 14 residues. Germline CDR1 SGHAT, CDR2 FQNNGV. The chain's CDR3 is CASSLERVSYGYTF. As DNA, the CDR3 is TGTGCCAGCAGCTTAGAGAGGGTTTCTTATGGCTACACCTTC. Drawing the rest from reference TRBV11-2 and TRBJ1-2, the complete variable domain is EAGVAQSPRYKIIEKRQSVAFWCNPISGHATLYWYQQILGQGPKLLIQFQNNGVVDDSQLPKDRFSAERLKGVDSTLKIQPAKLEDSAVYLCASSLERVSYGYTFGSGTRLTVV.

The rearrangement links TRBV7-9 to TRBJ1-1; the D gene is possibly TRBD1 (5 bases). Trimming took off 4 bases at V and 7 bases at J, with 13 bases between the two ends. Germline CDR1 SEHNR, CDR2 FQNEAQ (reference sequence). The CDR3 is 13 amino acids. CDR3 nucleotides: TGTGCCAGCAGCTCAACCCGACAGAATGAAGCTTTCTTT. This codes for CASSSTRQNEAFF.

With regard to this clonotype: This clone may be a read error of a much larger clone one base away. V is TRBV7-2 and J is TRBJ2-3, with TRBD1 matching 9 bases. CDR3 length equals 15 residues. The germline V gene has CDR1 SGHTA and CDR2 FQGNSA. V shed 5 bases and J 5 bases; nucleotides not matched to a gene: 8. CDR3 bases: TGTGCCAGCAGCCCCGAGACAGGGGGTGTAGATACGCAGTATTTT. It codes for CASSPETGGVDTQYF.